The entry below gives a single T cell receptor (beta chain) sequence along with its context. Its antigen is not identified. The data stem from a study of post-analysis software for immune sequencing data. Broader study findings: In patients, TRBV5-6, TRBV5-1 and TRBV20-1 belonged to four or five TRBV segments found more frequently than in controls.

Sequencing libraries made from TCR beta cDNA carried unique molecular identifiers. TCRdb reprocessed the PCR reads via MiXCR and lists one record per CDR3 protein. The table shows about 820,000 distinct CDR3 sequences, with approximately 57% occurring only once. V shed 0 bases and J shed 4 bases, with 12 bases lying between them. Germline lookup yields CDR1 LNHNV and CDR2 YYDKDF (reference sequence). There are 15 residues in the CDR3. The chain uses TRBV15 and TRBJ1-2; the D gene is possibly TRBD1 (6 bases). The sequence was collected from a girl aged 10 to 17 with multiple sclerosis. Sequenced material: blood. The CDR3 coding sequence is TGTGCCACCAGCAGAGATCGGGACACCCGCTATGGCTACACCTTC. Translation gives CATSRDRDTRYGYTF.